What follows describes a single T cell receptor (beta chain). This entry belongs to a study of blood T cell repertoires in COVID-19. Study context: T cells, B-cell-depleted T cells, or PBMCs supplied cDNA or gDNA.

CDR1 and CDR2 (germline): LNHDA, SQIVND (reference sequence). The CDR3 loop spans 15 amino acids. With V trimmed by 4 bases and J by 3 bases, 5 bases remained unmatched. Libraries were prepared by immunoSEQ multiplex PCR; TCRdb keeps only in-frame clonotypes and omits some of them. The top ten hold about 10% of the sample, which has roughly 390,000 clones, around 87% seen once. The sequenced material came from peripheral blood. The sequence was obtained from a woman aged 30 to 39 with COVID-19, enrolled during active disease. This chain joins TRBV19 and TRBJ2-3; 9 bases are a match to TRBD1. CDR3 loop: CASSRTGDRTDTQYF. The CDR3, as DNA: TGTGCCAGTAGTAGGACAGGGGATCGGACAGATACGCAGTATTTT.